This TCR beta chain was identified during a study of blood T cell repertoires in COVID-19. Study at large: From the United States, Italy and Spain came samples of acute and convalescent COVID-19. Sources were T cells, B-cell-depleted T cells, or PBMCs; the material itself was cDNA or gDNA.

Here immunoSEQ multiplex PCR was the method, and the copy in TCRdb shows in-frame clones only, minus some. Of about 290,000 clones in the sample, approximately 91% were seen once. The sample was PBMCs or T cells enriched from blood (not recorded which). The receptor's source is a woman aged 40 to 50 who had recovered from COVID-19.

Here the CDR3 reads CAWSEGDSSYNSPLHF. The CDR3 DNA reads TGTGCCTGGAGTGAGGGGGATAGCTCCTATAATTCACCCCTCCACTTT. The rearrangement links TRBV30 to TRBJ1-6, with a weak D call TRBD1 (6 bases). Germline V CDR1 and CDR2: GTSNPN, SVGIG (reference sequence). The V end lost 1 base, the J end lost 0 bases, and 10 bases lay between the germline ends. The CDR3 loop spans 16 amino acids.